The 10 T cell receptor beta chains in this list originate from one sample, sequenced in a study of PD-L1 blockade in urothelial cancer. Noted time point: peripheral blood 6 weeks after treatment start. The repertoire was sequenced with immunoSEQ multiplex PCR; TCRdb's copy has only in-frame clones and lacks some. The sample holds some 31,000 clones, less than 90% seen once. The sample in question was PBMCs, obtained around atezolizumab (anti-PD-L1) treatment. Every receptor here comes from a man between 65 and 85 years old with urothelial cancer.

The CDR3 region has the DNA TGTGCCAGCAGCCAGTCGACAGGGACACCGCAACAGTACTTC. Translating it yields CASSQSTGTPQQYF. The chain has TRBV5-4 and TRBJ2-7; 7 positions match TRBD1. Germline assignment: CDR1 SGHNT and CDR2 YYREEE (reference sequence). Unmatched junction bases numbered 14, after V lost 4 bases and J lost 10 bases. This CDR3 has 14 residues.

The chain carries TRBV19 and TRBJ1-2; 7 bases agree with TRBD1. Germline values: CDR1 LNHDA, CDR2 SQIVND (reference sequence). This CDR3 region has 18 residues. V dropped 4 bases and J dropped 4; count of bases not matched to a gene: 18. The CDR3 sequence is CASSTLDERQGPFYGYTF. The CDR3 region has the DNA TGTGCCAGTAGTACCTTGGATGAGAGACAGGGTCCTTTCTATGGCTACACCTTC.

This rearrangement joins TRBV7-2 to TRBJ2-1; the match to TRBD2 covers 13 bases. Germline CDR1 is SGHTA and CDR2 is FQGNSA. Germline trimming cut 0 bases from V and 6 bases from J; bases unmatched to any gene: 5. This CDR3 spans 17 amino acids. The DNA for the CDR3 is TGTGCCAGCAGCTTAGCGGGACTAGCGGGGCTATTCAATGAGCAGTTCTTC. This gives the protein CASSLAGLAGLFNEQFF.

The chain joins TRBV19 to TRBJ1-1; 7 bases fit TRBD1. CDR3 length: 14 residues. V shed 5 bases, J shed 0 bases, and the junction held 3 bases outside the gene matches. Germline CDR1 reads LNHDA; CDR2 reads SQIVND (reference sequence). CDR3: CASSEGQMNTEAFF. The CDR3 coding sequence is TGTGCCAGTAGTGAGGGACAGATGAACACTGAAGCTTTCTTT.

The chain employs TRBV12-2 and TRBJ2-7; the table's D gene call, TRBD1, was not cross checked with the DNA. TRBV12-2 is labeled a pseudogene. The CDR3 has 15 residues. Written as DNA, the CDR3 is TGTGCAAGTCGCTTAGGGGCAGTCTCGCACTACGAGCAGTACTTC. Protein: CASRLGAVSHYEQYF.

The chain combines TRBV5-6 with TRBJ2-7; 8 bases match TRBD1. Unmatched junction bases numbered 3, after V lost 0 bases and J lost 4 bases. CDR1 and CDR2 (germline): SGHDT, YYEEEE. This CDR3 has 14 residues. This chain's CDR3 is CASSLAQGAYEQYF. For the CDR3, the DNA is TGTGCCAGCAGCTTGGCGCAGGGGGCGTACGAGCAGTACTTC.

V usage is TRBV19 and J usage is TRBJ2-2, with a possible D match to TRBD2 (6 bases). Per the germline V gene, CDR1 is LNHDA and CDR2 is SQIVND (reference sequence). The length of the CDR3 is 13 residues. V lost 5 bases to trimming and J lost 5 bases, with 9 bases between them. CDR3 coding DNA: TGTGCCAGTAGTTTCGGGACTACCGGGGAGCTGTTTTTT. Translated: CASSFGTTGELFF.

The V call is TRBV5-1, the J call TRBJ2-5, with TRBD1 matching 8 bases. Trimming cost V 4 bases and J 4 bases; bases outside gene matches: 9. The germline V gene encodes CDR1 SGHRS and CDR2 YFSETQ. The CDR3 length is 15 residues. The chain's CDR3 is CASSTGQGGRETQYF. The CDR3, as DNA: TGCGCCAGCAGCACCGGACAGGGTGGGCGAGAGACCCAGTACTTC. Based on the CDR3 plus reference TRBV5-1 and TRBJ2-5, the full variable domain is KAGVTQTPRYLIKTRGQQVTLSCSPISGHRSVSWYQQTPGQGLQFLFEYFSETQRNKGNFPGRFSGRQFSNSRSEMNVSTLELGDSALYLCASSTGQGGRETQYFGPGTRLLVL.

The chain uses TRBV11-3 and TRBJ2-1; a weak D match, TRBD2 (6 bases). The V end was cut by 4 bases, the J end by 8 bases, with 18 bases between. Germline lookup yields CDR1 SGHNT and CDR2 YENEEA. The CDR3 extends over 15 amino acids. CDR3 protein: CASSSGLSSSHEQFF. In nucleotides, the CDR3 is TGTGCCAGCAGCTCCGGACTATCCTCCTCCCATGAGCAGTTCTTC.

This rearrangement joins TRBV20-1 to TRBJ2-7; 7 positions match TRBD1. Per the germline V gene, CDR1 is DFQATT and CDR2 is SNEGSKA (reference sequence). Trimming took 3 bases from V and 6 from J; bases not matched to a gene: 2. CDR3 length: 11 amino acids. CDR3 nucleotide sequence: TGCAGTGCTAGTGCAGGGGGCGAGCAGTACTTC. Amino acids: CSASAGGEQYF.